A single sample gave rise to the 9 T cell receptor beta chains below, sequenced in a study of T cell changes during pregnancy in multiple sclerosis. Assay used: immunoSEQ multiplex PCR; TCRdb lists only in-frame clones, some missing. This table has tens of thousands of clones, about 96% appearing once. Sequenced here: CD8+ T cells from peripheral blood mononuclear cells, sampled after pregnancy. These receptors were taken from a female donor with multiple sclerosis, enrolled in a pregnancy study.

This chain joins TRBV27 and TRBJ1-5; D may be TRBD1 (6 bases). The germline V and J ends were trimmed by 2 bases and 4 bases, with 12 bases remaining between them. Germline V lookup: CDR1 MNHEY, CDR2 SMNVEV (reference sequence). The CDR3 length is 15 residues. DNA for the CDR3: TGTGCCAGCAGTTTAGCCGGGGGGCGGAATCAGCCCCAGCATTTT. Translating gives CASSLAGGRNQPQHF.

CDR3 loop: CASSWDRGLRTDTQYF. The CDR3 DNA is TGTGCCAGTAGTTGGGACAGGGGCCTCCGCACAGATACGCAGTATTTT. V and J are TRBV19 and TRBJ2-3; 10 bases map to TRBD1. Germline V gene lookup returns CDR1 LNHDA and CDR2 SQIVND (reference sequence). J was trimmed by 1 base and V by 5 bases; bases with no gene match: 6. The CDR3 runs 16 residues. Variable domain in full (rest from reference TRBV19 and TRBJ2-3): DGGITQSPKYLFRKEGQNVTLSCEQNLNHDAMYWYRQDPGQGLRLIYYSQIVNDFQKGDIAEGYSVSREKKESFPLTVTSAQKNPTAFYLCASSWDRGLRTDTQYFGPGTRLTVL.

This chain uses TRBV7-9 with TRBJ2-3; 9 nucleotides align to TRBD1. Germline CDR1 SEHNR, CDR2 FQNEAQ (reference sequence). This CDR3 comprises 17 residues. Trimming at V came to 1 base and at J to 3 bases, leaving 8 bases not matched to a gene. DNA for the CDR3: TGTGCCAGCAGCTTAGATCCGGGACAGGGAGGGACAGATACGCAGTATTTT. This sequence encodes CASSLDPGQGGTDTQYF.

The chain joins TRBV11-1 to TRBJ2-7; 8 positions match TRBD1. V lost 4 bases to trimming and J lost 3 bases; unmatched junction nucleotides: 5. The CDR3 covers 14 residues. Germline CDR1 is SGHAT and CDR2 is FQDESV (reference sequence). The CDR3 here is CASSSDRGSYEQYF. The CDR3 nucleotides are TGTGCCAGCAGCTCTGACAGGGGCAGCTACGAGCAGTACTTC.

The chain recombines TRBV4-1 with TRBJ1-4; possible D gene TRBD1, 6 bases. The germline V gene encodes CDR1 MGHRA and CDR2 YSYEKL. V dropped 4 bases and J dropped 4 bases, with 16 bases sitting between them. The CDR3 contains 16 residues. The CDR3, as DNA: TGCGCCAGCAGCCTTTTCCAGGGGCACGGTAATGAAAAACTGTTTTTT. It codes for CASSLFQGHGNEKLFF.

The chain carries TRBV28 and TRBJ2-1, with 8 bases that match TRBD2. V gave up 10 bases and J gave up 8 bases; unmatched junction bases: 16. Germline-derived CDR1 and CDR2 are MDHEN and SYDVKM. The CDR3 has 15 amino acids. Here the CDR3 DNA reads TGTGCCACCCGCACAAGGACTAGCTCTTGGGATGAGCAGTTCTTC. This codes for CATRTRTSSWDEQFF.

V gene TRBV28 combines with J gene TRBJ1-5, with D uncertain. V was clipped by 1 base and J by 4 bases, with 14 bases between them. This CDR3 region has 16 residues. The V gene's germline CDR1 is MDHEN and CDR2 SYDVKM. The CDR3 protein is CASSLSVGEVNQPQHF. In DNA form, the CDR3 reads TGTGCCAGCAGTTTATCGGTCGGGGAGGTTAATCAGCCCCAGCATTTT.

The V call is TRBV7-9, the J call TRBJ2-7, with 7 positions matching TRBD1. Trimming removed 5 bases from V and 6 bases from J; junction bases left unmatched: 13. The germline V gene encodes CDR1 SEHNR and CDR2 FQNEAQ (reference sequence). This CDR3 spans 15 amino acids. The CDR3 loop reads CASSPRVGQVAEQYF. In DNA form, the CDR3 reads TGTGCCAGCAGCCCAAGGGTCGGACAGGTTGCCGAGCAGTACTTC.

The rearrangement uses TRBV13 and TRBJ2-7, with TRBD2 as a possible D gene (5 bases). CDR1 and CDR2 from the germline V gene are PRHDT and FYEKMQ (reference sequence). V was trimmed by 5 bases and J by 6 bases, leaving 8 bases between them. This CDR3 contains 11 residues. CDR3 region: CASSLAGEQYF. CDR3 nucleotides: TGTGCCAGCAGCCTAGCCGGCGAGCAGTACTTC. Looking up the rest from reference TRBV13 and TRBJ2-7 gives the full variable domain: AAGVIQSPRHLIKEKRETATLKCYPIPRHDTVYWYQQGPGQDPQFLISFYEKMQSDKGSIPDRFSAQQFSDYHSELNMSSLELGDSALYFCASSLAGEQYFGPGTRLTVT.